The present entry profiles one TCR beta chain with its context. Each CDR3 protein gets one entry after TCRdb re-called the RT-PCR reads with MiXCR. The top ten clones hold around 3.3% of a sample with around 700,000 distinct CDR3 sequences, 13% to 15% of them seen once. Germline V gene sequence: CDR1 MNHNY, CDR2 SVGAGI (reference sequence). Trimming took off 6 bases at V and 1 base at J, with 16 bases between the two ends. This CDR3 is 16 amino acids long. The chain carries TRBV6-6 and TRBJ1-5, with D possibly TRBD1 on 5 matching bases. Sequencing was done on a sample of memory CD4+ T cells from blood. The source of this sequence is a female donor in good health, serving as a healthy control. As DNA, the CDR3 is TGTGCCAGCAGAGAAGGGGACGGGGGAAGCAATCAGCCCCAGCATTTT. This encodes CASREGDGGSNQPQHF.